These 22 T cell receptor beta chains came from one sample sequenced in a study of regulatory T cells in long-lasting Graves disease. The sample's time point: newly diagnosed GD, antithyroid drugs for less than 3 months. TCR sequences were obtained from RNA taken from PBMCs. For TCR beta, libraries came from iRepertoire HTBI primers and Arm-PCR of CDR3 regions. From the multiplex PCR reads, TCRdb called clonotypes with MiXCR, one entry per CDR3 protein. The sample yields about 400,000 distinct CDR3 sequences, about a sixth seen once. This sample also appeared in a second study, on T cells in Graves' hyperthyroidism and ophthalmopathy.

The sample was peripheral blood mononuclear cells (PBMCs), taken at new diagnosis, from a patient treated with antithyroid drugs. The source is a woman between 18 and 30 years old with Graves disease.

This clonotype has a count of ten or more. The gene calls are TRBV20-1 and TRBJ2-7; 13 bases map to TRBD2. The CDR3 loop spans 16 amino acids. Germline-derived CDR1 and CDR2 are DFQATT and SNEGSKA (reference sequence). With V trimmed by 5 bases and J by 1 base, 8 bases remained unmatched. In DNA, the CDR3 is TGCAGTGCTCGCGGACTAGCGGGAGATTGGTCCTACGAGCAGTACTTC. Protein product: CSARGLAGDWSYEQYF.

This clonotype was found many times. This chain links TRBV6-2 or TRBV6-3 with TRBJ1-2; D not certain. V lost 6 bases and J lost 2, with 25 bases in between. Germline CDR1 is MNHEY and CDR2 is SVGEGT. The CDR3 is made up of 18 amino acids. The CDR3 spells CASSEGLWTGGSNYGYTF. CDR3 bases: TGTGCCAGCAGCGAAGGGCTTTGGACGGGAGGTTCCAACTATGGCTACACCTTC.

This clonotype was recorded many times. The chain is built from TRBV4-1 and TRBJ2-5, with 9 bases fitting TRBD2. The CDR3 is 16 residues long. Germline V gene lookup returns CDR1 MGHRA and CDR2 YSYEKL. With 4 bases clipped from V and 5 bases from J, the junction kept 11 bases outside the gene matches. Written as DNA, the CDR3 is TGCGCCAGCAGCCCCGGGACAGCGGGAGGTGCGGAGACCCAGTACTTC. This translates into CASSPGTAGGAETQYF.

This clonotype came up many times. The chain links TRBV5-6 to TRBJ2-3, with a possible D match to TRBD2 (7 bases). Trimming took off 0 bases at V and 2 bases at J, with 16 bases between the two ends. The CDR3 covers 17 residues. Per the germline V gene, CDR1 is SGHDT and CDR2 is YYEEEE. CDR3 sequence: CASSLELGGRDTDTQYF. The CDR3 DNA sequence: TGTGCCAGCAGCTTGGAACTGGGGGGGCGGGACACAGATACGCAGTATTTT.

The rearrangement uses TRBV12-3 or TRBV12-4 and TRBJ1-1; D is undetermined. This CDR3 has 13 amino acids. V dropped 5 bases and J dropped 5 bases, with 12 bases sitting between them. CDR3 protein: CASSPAVATEAFF. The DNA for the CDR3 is TGTGCCAGCAGTCCGGCGGTGGCGACTGAAGCTTTCTTT.

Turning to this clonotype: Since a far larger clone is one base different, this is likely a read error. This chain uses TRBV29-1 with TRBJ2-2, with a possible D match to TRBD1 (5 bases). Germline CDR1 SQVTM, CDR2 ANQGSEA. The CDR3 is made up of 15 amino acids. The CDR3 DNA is TGCAGTGCTAGAGATTCCGGCAGGGATACCGAGGAGCTGTTTTTT. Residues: CSARDSGRDTEELFF.

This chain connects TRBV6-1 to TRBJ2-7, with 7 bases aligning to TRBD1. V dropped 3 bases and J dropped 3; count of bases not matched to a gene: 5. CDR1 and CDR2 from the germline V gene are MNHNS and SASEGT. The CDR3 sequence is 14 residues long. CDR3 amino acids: CASSESGQVYEQYF. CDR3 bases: TGTGCCAGCAGTGAGTCAGGACAGGTCTACGAGCAGTACTTC.

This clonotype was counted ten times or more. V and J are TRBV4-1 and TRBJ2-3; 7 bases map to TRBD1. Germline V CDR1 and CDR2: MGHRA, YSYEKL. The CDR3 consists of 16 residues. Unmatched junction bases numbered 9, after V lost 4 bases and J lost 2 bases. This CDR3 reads CASSPLNRGYTDTQYF. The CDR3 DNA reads TGCGCCAGCAGCCCTCTCAACAGGGGATACACAGATACGCAGTATTTT.

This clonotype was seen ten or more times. The CDR3 spells CASSQRSETQYF. The CDR3 DNA follows: TGCGCCAGCAGTCAACGCTCGGAGACCCAGTACTTC. The genes are TRBV5-1 and TRBJ2-5, with unresolved D. Looked up from germline, CDR1 is SGHRS and CDR2 is YFSETQ. V was trimmed by 5 bases and J by 5 bases, leaving 10 bases between them. The CDR3 sequence is 12 residues long. Using reference TRBV5-1 and TRBJ2-5 for the parts outside the CDR3, the full variable domain is KAGVTQTPRYLIKTRGQQVTLSCSPISGHRSVSWYQQTPGQGLQFLFEYFSETQRNKGNFPGRFSGRQFSNSRSEMNVSTLELGDSALYLCASSQRSETQYFGPGTRLLVL.

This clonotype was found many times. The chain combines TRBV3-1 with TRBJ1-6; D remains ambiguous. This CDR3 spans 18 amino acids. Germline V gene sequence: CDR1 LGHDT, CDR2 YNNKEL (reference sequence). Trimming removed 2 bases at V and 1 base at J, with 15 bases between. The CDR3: CASSQSGGWGSYNSPLHF. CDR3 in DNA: TGTGCCAGCAGCCAAAGCGGTGGGTGGGGTTCCTATAATTCACCCCTCCACTTT.

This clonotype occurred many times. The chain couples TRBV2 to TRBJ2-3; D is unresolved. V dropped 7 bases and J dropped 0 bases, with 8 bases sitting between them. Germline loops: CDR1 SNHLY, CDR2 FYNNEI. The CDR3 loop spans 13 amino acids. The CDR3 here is CASTSDSTDTQYF. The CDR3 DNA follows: TGTGCCAGCACATCCGACAGCACAGATACGCAGTATTTT.

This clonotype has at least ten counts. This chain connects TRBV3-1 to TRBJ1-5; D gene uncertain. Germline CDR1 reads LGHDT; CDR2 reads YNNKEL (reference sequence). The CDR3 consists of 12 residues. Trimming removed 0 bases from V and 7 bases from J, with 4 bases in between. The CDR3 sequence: CASSQDHQPQHF. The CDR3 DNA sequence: TGTGCCAGCAGCCAAGACCACCAGCCCCAGCATTTT.

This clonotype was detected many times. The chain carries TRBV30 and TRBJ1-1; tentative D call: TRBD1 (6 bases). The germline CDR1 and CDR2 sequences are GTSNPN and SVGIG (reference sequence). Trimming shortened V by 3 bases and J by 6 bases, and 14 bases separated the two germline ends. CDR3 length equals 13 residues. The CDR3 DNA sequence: TGTGCCTGGAGGGCTGGGGGGGCGGCTGAAGCTTTCTTT. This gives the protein CAWRAGGAAEAFF.

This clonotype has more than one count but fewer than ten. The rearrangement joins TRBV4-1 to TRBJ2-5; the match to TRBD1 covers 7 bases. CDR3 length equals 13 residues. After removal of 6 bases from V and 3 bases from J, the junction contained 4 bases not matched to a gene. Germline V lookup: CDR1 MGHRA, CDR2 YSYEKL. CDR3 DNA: TGCGCCAGCAGGGCTACAGGGGAAGAGACCCAGTACTTC. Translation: CASRATGEETQYF.

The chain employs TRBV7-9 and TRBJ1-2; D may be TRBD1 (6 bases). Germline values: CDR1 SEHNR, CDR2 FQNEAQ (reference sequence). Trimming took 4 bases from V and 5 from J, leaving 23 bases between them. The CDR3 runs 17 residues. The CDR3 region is CASSSSGRGARDYGYTF. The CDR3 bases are TGTGCCAGCAGCTCCAGCGGTCGGGGGGCGCGTGATTATGGCTACACCTTC. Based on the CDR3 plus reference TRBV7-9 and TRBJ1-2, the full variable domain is DTGVSQNPRHKITKRGQNVTFRCDPISEHNRLYWYRQTLGQGPEFLTYFQNEAQLEKSRLLSDRFSAERPKGSFSTLEIQRTEQGDSAMYLCASSSSGRGARDYGYTFGSGTRLTVV.

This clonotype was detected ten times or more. The CDR3 region has the DNA TGTGCCAGCAGTCTGACAGATGGCTACACCTTC. The encoded protein is CASSLTDGYTF. The chain employs TRBV28 and TRBJ1-2; D might be TRBD1 (5 bases). Trimming stripped 5 bases from V and 6 bases from J, with 7 bases between. This CDR3 is 11 amino acids long. Per the germline V gene, CDR1 is MDHEN and CDR2 is SYDVKM.

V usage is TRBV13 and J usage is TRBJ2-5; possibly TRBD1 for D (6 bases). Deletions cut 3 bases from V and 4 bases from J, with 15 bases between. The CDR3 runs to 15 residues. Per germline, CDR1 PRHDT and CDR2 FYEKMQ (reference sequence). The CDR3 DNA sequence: TGTGCCAGCAGCTTGCAGGGGAGAAGGGGAGAGACCCAGTACTTC. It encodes CASSLQGRRGETQYF.

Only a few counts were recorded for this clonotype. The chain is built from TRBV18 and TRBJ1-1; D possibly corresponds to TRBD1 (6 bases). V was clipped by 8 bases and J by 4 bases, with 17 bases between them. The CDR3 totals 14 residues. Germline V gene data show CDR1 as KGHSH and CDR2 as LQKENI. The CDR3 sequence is CASLPGGAGTEAFF. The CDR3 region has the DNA TGTGCCAGCCTTCCGGGGGGCGCGGGCACTGAAGCTTTCTTT.

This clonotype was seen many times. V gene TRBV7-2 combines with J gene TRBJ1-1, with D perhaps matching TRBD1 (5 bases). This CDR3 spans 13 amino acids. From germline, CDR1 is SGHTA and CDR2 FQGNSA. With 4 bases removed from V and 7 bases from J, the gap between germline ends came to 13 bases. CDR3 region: CASSSRGSVEAFF. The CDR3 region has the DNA TGTGCCAGCAGCTCGAGGGGCAGCGTTGAAGCTTTCTTT.

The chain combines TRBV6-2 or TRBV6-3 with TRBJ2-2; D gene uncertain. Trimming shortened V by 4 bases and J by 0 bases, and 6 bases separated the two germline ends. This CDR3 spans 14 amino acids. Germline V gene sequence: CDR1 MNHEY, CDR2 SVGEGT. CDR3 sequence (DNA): TGTGCCAGCAGTTTAGGTGCGAACACCGGGGAGCTGTTTTTT. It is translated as CASSLGANTGELFF.

CDR3 amino acids: CAISESLGSSGNTIYF. The CDR3 nucleotides read TGTGCCATCAGTGAGTCGTTGGGCAGCTCTGGAAACACCATATATTTT. The rearrangement links TRBV10-3 to TRBJ1-3; no clear D gene. This CDR3 comprises 16 residues. Germline V CDR1 and CDR2: ENHRY, SYGVKD. Trimming took off 0 bases at V and 0 bases at J, with 9 bases between the two ends.

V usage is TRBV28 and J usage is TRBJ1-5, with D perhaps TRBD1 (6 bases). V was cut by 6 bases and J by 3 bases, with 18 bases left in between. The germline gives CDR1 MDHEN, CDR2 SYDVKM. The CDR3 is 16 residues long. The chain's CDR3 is CASRSRGAYINQPQHF. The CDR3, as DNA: TGTGCCAGCAGATCGCGGGGGGCTTATATCAATCAGCCCCAGCATTTT.